This T cell receptor (beta chain) was profiled in a study of T cell clonality in common variable immunodeficiency (dated by TCRdb to between 2014 and 2017). The investigation overall reported the following: Compared with healthy controls, CVID subjects showed increased TCRbeta clonality (t-test p = 0.018), a feature most characteristic of about a third of subjects. Even though DNA input was equal, the average per sample came to 80,000 to 100,000 unique sequences for controls compared with approximately 30,000 for CVID samples. The authors noted that sequencing repertoires of T cell subpopulations would be needed to clarify what caused the increased clonality in CVID. CVID subjects shared fewer TCRbeta clones with each other than healthy controls did (p < 0.0001). Patient heterogeneity within the CVID cohort put limits on correlating repertoire features with clinical complications. Fewer deletions and N-nucleotide insertions were reportedly observed in CVID TCRbeta sequences, and highly modified clones with 13 or more V deletions were reportedly absent from CVID TCRbeta sequences.

CVID samples and control samples contributed equivalent amounts of genomic DNA as sequencing input. For every sample, a 60 bp segment covering the rearranged TCRbeta CDR3 region was amplified and then sequenced. TCRbeta amplification used the immunoSEQ assay, a bias-corrected multiplex PCR with high-throughput sequencing. As for how the authors treated the data: Every unique nucleotide sequence was considered a clone and was annotated with V, D and J genes, copy number and frequency. Sequences were labeled productive if in frame, and non-productive if out of frame or containing stop codons. As previously described, clonality was calculated on the basis of Shannon's entropy. Mean CDR3 Kyte-Doolittle hydropathy was derived from the predicted amino acid sequences of productive clones. Using the R hclust function, scaled V gene usage was clustered hierarchically with Manhattan distance and complete linkage. To assess clone sharing by CDR3 amino acid sequence, 12 repertoires per group were resampled over 100 rounds. The repertoires were searched for approximately 72 published EBV-specific TCRbeta sequences and nearly 250 published CMV-specific TCRbeta sequences. A couple of CVID samples yielding fewer than 10,000 sequences were excluded from analysis, leaving over 35 CVID repertoires. TCRdb took this table from immuneACCESS and kept in-frame rearrangements with V and J called. Such tables lack part of the clones; where checked against another copy, unresolved V genes explain under half of the gap, and the rest is unexplained. The DNA was the basis for D and trimming; V, J and clone size are from that table. This sample's table contains several thousand clones. The ten largest clones add up to 3.7% of the sample.

Of note for this clone: Its binding antigen is unknown. The read terminates 3 residues before the CDR3 end, so the remaining end is supplied by the germline J gene.

The CDR3 runs 13 residues from the cysteine to the phenylalanine. The CDR3 was read in part: 30 bases, with the frame set at base 1. V was cut back by 0 bases and J by 8 bases, leaving a gap of 11 bases between them. According to the germline V gene (reference sequence), CDR1 reads DFQATT and CDR2 reads SNEGSKA. CVID was diagnosed by standard criteria: serum IgG, IgA and/or IgM reduced below normal range, plus specific antibody deficiency. There were some 45 subjects in the CVID group (roughly 15 female and 30 or so male), ranging in age from about 8 to 70 years, with a mean age of roughly 39. Predominantly Caucasian heritage was noted among both the CVID patients and the healthy controls. At the time of study participation, every CVID subject had been on replacement immunoglobulin therapy for one year or longer. No CVID subject was ill or taking immunomodulatory or immunosuppressive medication when blood was collected. From each donor, roughly 4.5 to 8 ml of heparinized peripheral whole blood was collected. TCRbeta CDR3 repertoires were sequenced from genomic DNA of adults with common variable immune deficiency (CVID) and healthy adult controls. Diluted blood was density-centrifuged over Hypaque 1077 or Ficoll-Paque to isolate peripheral blood mononuclear cells. Genomic DNA was obtained from unsorted mononuclear cells through either Qiagen column purification or a centrifugation-based method.

Sequencing was done on a sample of peripheral blood mononuclear cells. The source is a human donor with common variable immunodeficiency. This chain joins TRBV20-1 to TRBJ2-1; no D segment can be confidently identified. Partial CDR3 DNA: TGCAGTGCTAGAGATTACGGTCCCTATGAG. This sequence encodes CSARDYGPYE. The CDR3 as a whole reads CSARDYGPYEQFF.